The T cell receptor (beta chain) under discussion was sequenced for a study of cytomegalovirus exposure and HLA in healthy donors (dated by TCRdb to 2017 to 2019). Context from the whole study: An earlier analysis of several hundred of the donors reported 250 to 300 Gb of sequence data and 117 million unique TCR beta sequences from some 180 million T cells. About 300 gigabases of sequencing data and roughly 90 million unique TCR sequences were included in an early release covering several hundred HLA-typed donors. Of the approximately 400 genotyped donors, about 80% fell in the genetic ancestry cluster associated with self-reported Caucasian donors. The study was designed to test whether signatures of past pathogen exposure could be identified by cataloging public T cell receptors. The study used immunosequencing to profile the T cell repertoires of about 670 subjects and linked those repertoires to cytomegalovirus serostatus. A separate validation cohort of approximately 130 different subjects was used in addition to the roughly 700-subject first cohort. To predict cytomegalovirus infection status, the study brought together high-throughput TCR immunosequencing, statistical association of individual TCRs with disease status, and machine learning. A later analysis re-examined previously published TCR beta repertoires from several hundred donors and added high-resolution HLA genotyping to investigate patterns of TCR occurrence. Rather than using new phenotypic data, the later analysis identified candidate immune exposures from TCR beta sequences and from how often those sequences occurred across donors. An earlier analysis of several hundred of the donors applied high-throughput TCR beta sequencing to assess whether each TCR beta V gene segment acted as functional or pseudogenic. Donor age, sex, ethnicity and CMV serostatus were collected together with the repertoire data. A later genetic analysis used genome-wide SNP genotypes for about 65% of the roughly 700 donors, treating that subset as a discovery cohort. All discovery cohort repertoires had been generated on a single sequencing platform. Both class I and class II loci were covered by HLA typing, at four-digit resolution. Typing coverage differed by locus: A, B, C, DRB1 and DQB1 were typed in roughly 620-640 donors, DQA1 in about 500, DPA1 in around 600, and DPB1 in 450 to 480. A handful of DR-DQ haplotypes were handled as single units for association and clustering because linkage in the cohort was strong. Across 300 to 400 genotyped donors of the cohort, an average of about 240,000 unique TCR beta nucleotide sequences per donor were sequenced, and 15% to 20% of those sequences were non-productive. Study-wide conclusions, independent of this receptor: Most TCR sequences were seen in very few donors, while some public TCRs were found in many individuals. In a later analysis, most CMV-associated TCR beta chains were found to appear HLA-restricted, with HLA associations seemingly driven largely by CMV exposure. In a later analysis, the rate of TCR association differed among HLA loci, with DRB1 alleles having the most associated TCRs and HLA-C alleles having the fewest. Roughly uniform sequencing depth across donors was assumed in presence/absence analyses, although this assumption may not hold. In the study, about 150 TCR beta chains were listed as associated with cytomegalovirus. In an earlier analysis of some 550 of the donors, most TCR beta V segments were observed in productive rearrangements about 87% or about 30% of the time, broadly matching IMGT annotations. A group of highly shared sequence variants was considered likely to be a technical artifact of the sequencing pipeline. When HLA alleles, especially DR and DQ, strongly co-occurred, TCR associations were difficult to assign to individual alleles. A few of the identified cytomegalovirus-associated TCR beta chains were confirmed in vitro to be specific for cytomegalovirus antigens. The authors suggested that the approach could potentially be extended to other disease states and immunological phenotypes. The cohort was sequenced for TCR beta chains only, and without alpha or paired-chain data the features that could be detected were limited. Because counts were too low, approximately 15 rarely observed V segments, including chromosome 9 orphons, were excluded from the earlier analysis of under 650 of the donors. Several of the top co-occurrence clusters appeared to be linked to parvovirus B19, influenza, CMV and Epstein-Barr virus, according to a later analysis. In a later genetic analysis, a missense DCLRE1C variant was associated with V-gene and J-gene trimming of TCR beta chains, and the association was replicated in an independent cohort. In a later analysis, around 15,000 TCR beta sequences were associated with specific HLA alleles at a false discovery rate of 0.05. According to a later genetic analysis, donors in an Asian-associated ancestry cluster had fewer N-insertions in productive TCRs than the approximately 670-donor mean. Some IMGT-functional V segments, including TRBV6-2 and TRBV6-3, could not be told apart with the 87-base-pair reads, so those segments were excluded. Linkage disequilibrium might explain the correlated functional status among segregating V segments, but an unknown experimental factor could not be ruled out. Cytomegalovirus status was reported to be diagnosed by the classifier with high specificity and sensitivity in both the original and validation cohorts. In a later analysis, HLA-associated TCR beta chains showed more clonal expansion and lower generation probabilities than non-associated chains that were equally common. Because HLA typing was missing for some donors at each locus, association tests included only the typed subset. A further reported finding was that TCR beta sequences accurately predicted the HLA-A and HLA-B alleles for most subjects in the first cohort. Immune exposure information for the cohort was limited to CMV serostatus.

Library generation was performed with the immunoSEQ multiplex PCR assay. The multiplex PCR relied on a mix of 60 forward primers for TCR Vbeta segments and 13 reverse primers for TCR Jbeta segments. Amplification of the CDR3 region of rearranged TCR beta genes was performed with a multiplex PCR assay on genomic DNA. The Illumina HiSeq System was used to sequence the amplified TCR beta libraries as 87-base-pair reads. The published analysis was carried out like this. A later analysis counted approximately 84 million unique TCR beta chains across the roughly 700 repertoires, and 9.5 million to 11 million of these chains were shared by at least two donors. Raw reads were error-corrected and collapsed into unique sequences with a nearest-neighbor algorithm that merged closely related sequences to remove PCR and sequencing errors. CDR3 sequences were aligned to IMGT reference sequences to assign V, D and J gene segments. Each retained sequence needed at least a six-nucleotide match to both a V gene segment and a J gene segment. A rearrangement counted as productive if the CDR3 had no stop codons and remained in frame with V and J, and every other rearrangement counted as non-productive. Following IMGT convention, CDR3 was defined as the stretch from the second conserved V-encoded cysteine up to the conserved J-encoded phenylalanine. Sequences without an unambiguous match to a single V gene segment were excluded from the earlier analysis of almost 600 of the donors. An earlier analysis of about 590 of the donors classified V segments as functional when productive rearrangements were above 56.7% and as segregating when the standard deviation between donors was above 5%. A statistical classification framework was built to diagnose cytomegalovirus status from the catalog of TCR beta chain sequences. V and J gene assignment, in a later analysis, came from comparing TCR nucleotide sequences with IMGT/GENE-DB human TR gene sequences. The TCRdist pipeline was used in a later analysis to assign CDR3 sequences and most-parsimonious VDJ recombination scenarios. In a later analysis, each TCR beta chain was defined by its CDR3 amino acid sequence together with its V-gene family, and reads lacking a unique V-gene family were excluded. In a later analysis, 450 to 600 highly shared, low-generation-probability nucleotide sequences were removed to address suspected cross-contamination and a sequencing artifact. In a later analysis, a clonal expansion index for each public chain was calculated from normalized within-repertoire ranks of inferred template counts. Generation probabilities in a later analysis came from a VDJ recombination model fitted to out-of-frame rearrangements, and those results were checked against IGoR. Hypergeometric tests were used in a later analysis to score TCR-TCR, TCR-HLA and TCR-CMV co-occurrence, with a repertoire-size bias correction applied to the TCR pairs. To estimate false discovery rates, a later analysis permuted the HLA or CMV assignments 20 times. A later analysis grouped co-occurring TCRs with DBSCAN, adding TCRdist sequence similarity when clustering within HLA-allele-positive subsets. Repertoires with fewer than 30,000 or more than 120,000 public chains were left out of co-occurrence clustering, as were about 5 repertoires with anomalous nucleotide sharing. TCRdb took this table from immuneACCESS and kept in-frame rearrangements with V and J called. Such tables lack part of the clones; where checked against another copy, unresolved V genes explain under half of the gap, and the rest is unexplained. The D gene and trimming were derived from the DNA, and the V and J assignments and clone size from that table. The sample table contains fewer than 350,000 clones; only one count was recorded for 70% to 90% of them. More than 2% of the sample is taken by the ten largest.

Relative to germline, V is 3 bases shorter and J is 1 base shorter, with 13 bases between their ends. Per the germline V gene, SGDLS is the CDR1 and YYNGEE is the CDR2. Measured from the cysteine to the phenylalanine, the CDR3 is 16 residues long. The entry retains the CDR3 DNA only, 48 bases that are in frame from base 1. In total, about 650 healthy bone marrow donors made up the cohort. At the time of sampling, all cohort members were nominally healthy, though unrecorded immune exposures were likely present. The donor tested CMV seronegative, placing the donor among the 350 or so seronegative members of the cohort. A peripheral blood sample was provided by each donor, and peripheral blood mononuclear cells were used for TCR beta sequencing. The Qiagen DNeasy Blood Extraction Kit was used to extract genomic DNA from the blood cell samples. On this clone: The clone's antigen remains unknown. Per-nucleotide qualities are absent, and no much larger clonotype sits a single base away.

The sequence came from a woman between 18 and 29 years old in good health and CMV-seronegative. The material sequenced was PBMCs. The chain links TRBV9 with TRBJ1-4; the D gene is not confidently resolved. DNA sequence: TGTGCCAGCAGCGGAGGACTAGGGCTAACTAATGAAAAACTGTTTTTT. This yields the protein CASSGGLGLTNEKLFF.